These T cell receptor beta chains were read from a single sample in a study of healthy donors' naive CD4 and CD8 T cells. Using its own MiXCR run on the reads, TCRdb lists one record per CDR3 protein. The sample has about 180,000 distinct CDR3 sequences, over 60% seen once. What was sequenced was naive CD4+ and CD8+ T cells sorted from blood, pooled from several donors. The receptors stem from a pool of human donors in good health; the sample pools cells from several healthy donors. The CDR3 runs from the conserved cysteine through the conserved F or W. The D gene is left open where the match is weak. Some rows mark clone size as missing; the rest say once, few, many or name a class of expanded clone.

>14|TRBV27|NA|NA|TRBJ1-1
TGTGCCAGCAGTTACAGGGAGGTGAACACTGAAGCTTTCTTT
CASSYREVNTEAFF
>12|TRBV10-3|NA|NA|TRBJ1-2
TGTGCCATCAGTGAAGCGGTCTATGGCTACACCTTC
CAISEAVYGYTF
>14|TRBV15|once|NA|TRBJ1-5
TGTGCCACCAGCAGAGATAGAGGTTTCAGGGCCCAGCATTTT
CATSRDRGFRAQHF
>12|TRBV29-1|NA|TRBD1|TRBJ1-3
TGCAGCGCTGGGACAGCTGGAAACACCATATATTTT
CSAGTAGNTIYF
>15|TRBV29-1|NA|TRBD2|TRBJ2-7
TGCAGCGTTGAGATAGCGGGGTCCCCCTCCTACGAGCAGTACTTC
CSVEIAGSPSYEQYF
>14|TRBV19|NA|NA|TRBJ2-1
TGTGCCAGTATTGGGACCAATTATAACAATGAGCAGTTCTTC
CASIGTNYNNEQFF
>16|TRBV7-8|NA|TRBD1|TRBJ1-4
TGTGCCAGCAGCTCCTCCTCCGGGACAGCGAATGAAAAACTGTTTTTT
CASSSSSGTANEKLFF
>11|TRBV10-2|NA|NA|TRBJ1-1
TGCGCCAGCAACCACAACACTGAAGCTTTCTTT
CASNHNTEAFF
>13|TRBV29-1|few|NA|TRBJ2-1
TGCAGCGTCGTGGGAACAACCTACAATGAGCAGTTCTTC
CSVVGTTYNEQFF
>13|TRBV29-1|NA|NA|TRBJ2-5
TGCAGCGTTGATCGGCAGGCTCTGGAGACCCAGTACTTC
CSVDRQALETQYF
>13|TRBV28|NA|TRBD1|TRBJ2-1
TGTGCCAGCAGCGACAGGGGGAGTATTGAGCAGTTCTTC
CASSDRGSIEQFF
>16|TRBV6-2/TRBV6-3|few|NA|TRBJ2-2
TGTGCCAGCAGTTACCCGGCGGAGGCGAACACCGGGGAGCTGTTTTTT
CASSYPAEANTGELFF
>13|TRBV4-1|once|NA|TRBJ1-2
TGCGCCAGCAGCCAATCCAACAGGGAGGGCTACACCTTC
CASSQSNREGYTF
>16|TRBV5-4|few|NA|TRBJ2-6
TGTGCCAGCAGCGCGTCATTTCCGACTGGGGCCAGCGTCCTGACTTTC
CASSASFPTGASVLTF
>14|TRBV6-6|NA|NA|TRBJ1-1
TGTGCCAGCAGTTACCCCGGGCCAAACACTGAAGCTTTCTTT
CASSYPGPNTEAFF